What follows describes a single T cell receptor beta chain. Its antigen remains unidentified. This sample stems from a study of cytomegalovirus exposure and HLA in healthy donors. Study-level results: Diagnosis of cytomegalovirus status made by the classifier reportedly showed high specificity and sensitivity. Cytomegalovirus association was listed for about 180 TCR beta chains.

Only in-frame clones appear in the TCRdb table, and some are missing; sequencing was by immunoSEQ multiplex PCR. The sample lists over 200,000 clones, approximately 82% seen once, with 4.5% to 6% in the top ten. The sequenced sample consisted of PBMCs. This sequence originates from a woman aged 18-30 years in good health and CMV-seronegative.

In DNA, the CDR3 is TGTGCCAGTAGTGTCGGGACTAGCGGGAATGAGCAGTTCTTC. Its protein is CASSVGTSGNEQFF. The gene calls are TRBV19 and TRBJ2-1; 12 nucleotides match TRBD2. Germline CDR1 reads LNHDA; CDR2 reads SQIVND (reference sequence). The V and J ends lost 5 bases and 7 bases, in that order; junction bases with no gene match: 3. This CDR3 is built from 14 residues. Combining the CDR3 with reference TRBV19 and TRBJ2-1 gives the whole variable domain DGGITQSPKYLFRKEGQNVTLSCEQNLNHDAMYWYRQDPGQGLRLIYYSQIVNDFQKGDIAEGYSVSREKKESFPLTVTSAQKNPTAFYLCASSVGTSGNEQFFGPGTRLTVL.